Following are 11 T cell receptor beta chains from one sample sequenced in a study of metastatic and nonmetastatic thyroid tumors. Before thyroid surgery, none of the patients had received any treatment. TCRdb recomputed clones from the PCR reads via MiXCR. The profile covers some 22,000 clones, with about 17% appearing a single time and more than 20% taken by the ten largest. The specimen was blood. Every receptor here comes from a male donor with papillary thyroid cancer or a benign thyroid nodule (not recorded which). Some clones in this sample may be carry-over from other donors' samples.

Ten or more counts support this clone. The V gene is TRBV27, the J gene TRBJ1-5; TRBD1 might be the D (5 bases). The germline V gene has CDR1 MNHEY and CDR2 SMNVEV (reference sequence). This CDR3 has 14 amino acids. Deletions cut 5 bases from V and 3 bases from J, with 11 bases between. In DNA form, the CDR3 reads TGTGCCAGCAGTCTAACAGGCTACAATCAGCCCCAGCATTTT. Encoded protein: CASSLTGYNQPQHF.

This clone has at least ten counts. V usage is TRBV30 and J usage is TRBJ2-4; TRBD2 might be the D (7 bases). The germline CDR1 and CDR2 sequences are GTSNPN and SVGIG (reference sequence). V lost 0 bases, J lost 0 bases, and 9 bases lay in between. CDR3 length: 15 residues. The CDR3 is CAWSVGGGAKNIQYF. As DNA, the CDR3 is TGTGCCTGGAGTGTAGGGGGGGGAGCCAAAAACATTCAGTACTTC.

Here the CDR3 reads CASSRLAGEPTYEQYF. The CDR3 region has the DNA TGTGCCAGCAGCAGACTAGCGGGAGAGCCGACCTACGAGCAGTACTTC. The chain joins TRBV11-2 to TRBJ2-7; 12 bases are a match to TRBD2. After removal of 5 bases from V and 2 bases from J, the junction contained 7 bases not matched to a gene. This CDR3 region has 16 residues. Per the germline V gene, CDR1 is SGHAT and CDR2 is FQNNGV.

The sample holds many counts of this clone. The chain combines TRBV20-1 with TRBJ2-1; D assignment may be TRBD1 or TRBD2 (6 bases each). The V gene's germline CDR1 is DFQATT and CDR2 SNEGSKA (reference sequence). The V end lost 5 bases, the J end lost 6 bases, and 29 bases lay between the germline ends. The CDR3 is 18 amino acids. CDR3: CSAQGRSGLDLGGNEQFF. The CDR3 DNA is TGCAGTGCTCAAGGGCGTAGCGGTTTGGACCTAGGGGGCAATGAGCAGTTCTTC.

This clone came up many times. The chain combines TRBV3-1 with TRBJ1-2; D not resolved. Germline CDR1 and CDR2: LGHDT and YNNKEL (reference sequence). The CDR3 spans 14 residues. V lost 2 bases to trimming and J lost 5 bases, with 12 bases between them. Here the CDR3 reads CASSQLLGPYGYTF. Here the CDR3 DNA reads TGTGCCAGCAGCCAACTATTAGGCCCGTATGGCTACACCTTC.

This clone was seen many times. As DNA, the CDR3 is TGTGCCAGCAGCCAGGAGGGTAGCTACGAGCAGTACTTC. It translates to CASSQEGSYEQYF. V usage is TRBV3-1 and J usage is TRBJ2-7, with D tentatively TRBD2 (6 bases). The CDR3 sequence is 13 residues long. Trimming shortened V by 3 bases and J by 3 bases, and 9 bases separated the two germline ends. Germline V gene sequence: CDR1 LGHDT, CDR2 YNNKEL (reference sequence).

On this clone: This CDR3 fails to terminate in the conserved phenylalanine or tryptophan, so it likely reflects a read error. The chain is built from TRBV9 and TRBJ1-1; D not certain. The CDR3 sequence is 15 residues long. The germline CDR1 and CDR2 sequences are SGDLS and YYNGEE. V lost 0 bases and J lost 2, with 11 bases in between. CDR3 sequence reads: CASSVGGVANTEAFL. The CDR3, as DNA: TGTGCCAGCAGCGTAGGTGGGGTGGCTAACACTGAAGCTTTCCTT.

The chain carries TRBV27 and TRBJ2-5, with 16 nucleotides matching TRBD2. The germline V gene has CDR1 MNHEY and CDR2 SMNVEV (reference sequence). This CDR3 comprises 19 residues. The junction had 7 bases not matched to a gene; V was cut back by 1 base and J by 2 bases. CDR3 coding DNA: TGTGCCAGCAGTTTATTCCCCGGGACTAGCGGGAGGGAGCAAGAGACCCAGTACTTC. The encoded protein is CASSLFPGTSGREQETQYF.

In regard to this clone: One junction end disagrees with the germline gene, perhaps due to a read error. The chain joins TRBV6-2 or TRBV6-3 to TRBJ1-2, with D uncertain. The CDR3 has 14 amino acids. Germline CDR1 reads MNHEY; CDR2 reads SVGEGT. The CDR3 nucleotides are TGTGCCAGCATTTACTCCAGCAAGGGAGCGGGCCACACCTTC. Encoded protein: CASIYSSKGAGHTF.

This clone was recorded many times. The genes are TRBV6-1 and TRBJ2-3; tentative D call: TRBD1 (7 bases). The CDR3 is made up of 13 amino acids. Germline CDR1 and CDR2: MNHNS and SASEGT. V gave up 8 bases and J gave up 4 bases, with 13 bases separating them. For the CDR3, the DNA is TGTGCCAGCTCCCGGAGGGGGCCAGATACGCAGTATTTT. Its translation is CASSRRGPDTQYF.

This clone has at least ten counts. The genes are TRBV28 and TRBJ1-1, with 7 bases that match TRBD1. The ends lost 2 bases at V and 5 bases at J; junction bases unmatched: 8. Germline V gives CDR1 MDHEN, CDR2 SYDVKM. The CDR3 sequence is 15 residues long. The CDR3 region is CASSLTTGEGTEAFF. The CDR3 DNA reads TGTGCCAGCAGTTTAACTACAGGGGAAGGAACTGAAGCTTTCTTT.